Below are 14 T cell receptor beta chains sequenced from a single sample in a study of radiotherapy plus CTLA-4 blockade in lung cancer. Assay used: immunoSEQ multiplex PCR; TCRdb lists only in-frame clones, some missing. The sample has around 100,000 clones; about four fifths are singletons. This sample comprised peripheral blood, obtained from a patient treated with radiotherapy plus ipilimumab. These receptors were taken from a human donor with non-small cell lung cancer who had a partial response to radiotherapy plus ipilimumab. Some clones in this sample may be carry-over from other donors' samples.

CDR3 DNA sequence: TGTGCCAGCTGGACGCGGGGTGGGGAGACCCAGTACTTC. It yields the protein CASWTRGGETQYF. This chain joins TRBV7-9 and TRBJ2-5; D might be TRBD2 (6 bases). The CDR3 has 13 amino acids. V lost 8 bases and J 5 bases, leaving 15 bases between the germline ends. Germline V gives CDR1 SEHNR, CDR2 FQNEAQ (reference sequence).

CDR3 region: CASSVGAGGGNTEAFF. DNA for the CDR3: TGCGCCAGCAGTGTCGGGGCAGGGGGCGGGAACACTGAAGCTTTCTTT. The chain has TRBV10-2 and TRBJ1-1; 8 bases align to TRBD1. With 4 bases clipped from V and 1 base from J, the junction kept 8 bases outside the gene matches. CDR1 and CDR2 from the germline V gene are WSHSY and SAAADI. The CDR3 is 16 amino acids.

The chain uses TRBV18 and TRBJ2-3; 9 nucleotides align to TRBD2. Germline V gene lookup returns CDR1 KGHSH and CDR2 LQKENI. This CDR3 spans 18 amino acids. V gave up 0 bases and J gave up 2 bases; unmatched junction bases: 9. The CDR3 loop reads CASSPPLASGEYTDTQYF. CDR3 DNA: TGTGCCAGCTCACCACCGTTGGCTAGCGGGGAGTACACAGATACGCAGTATTTT.

V is TRBV4-2 and J is TRBJ1-5, with 8 bases aligning to TRBD1. Germline V gene data show CDR1 as LGHNA and CDR2 as YNFKEQ. J gave up 2 bases and V 2 bases, and 2 bases lay outside the gene matches. The CDR3 sequence is 15 residues long. The CDR3 nucleotides are TGTGCCAGCAGCCAACCGACAGGGGGCAATCAGCCCCAGCATTTT. This gives the protein CASSQPTGGNQPQHF.

The chain is built from TRBV9 and TRBJ2-5; 7 bases fit TRBD2. The CDR3 spans 13 residues. V gave up 4 bases and J gave up 7 bases; unmatched junction bases: 7. Germline CDR1 SGDLS, CDR2 YYNGEE. The CDR3 DNA sequence: TGTGCCAGCAGCCAACCCTGGGGGGGGACCCAGTACTTC. It yields the protein CASSQPWGGTQYF.

The chain employs TRBV11-2 and TRBJ1-2, with 7 bases aligning to TRBD1. Germline-derived CDR1 and CDR2 are SGHAT and FQNNGV. The CDR3 is 14 residues long. With 6 bases clipped from V and 0 bases from J, the junction kept 4 bases outside the gene matches. Written as DNA, the CDR3 is TGTGCCAGCAGAAGGGGGCCCCCTAACTATGGCTACACCTTC. Its translation is CASRRGPPNYGYTF.

The chain is built from TRBV6-1 and TRBJ2-1; 9 bases agree with TRBD1. Trimming at V came to 7 bases and at J to 6 bases, leaving 10 bases not matched to a gene. CDR3 length: 15 amino acids. Germline CDR1 and CDR2: MNHNS and SASEGT. CDR3 sequence (DNA): TGTGCCAGCAAGAACCGGGACAGGGCCCCCAATGAGCAGTTCTTC. This translates into CASKNRDRAPNEQFF.

This rearrangement joins TRBV19 to TRBJ2-7; 10 bases match TRBD1. In germline, CDR1 is LNHDA, CDR2 SQIVND (reference sequence). This CDR3 contains 16 residues. Trimming at V came to 4 bases and at J to 0 bases, leaving 6 bases not matched to a gene. The CDR3 sequence: CASSRTGTGDSYEQYF. The CDR3 DNA follows: TGTGCCAGTAGTAGAACCGGGACAGGGGACTCCTACGAGCAGTACTTC.

This chain links TRBV7-2 with TRBJ2-5; TRBD2 matches at 9 bases. Trimming cost V 2 bases and J 2 bases; bases outside gene matches: 3. This CDR3 has 15 amino acids. Germline lookup yields CDR1 SGHTA and CDR2 FQGNSA. The CDR3 protein is CASSLIAGEQETQYF. CDR3 bases: TGTGCCAGCAGCTTAATAGCGGGGGAACAAGAGACCCAGTACTTC.

This chain links TRBV18 with TRBJ1-1; D ambiguous. The CDR3 spans 14 residues. The germline gives CDR1 KGHSH, CDR2 LQKENI. The V and J ends lost 4 bases and 1 base respectively, with 10 bases between them. The CDR3 sequence: CASSRTEKNTEAFF. CDR3 DNA: TGTGCCAGCTCACGAACAGAAAAGAACACTGAAGCTTTCTTT. Full variable domain (outside the CDR3, taken from reference TRBV18 and TRBJ1-1): NAGVMQNPRHLVRRRGQEARLRCSPMKGHSHVYWYRQLPEEGLKFMVYLQKENIIDESGMPKERFSAEFPKEGPSILRIQQVVRGDSAAYFCASSRTEKNTEAFFGQGTRLTVV.

The rearrangement uses TRBV7-2 and TRBJ1-3; unclear D gene. This CDR3 has 17 residues. Deletions cut 1 base from V and 0 bases from J, with 13 bases between. The germline gives CDR1 SGHTA, CDR2 FQGNSA. The CDR3, as DNA: TGTGCCAGCAGCTTAGTGCCCGGGGATCCCTCTGGAAACACCATATATTTT. Protein sequence: CASSLVPGDPSGNTIYF.

The V and J genes are TRBV28 and TRBJ1-5; 9 bases agree with TRBD1. V lost 5 bases and J lost 13; bases outside the gene matches: 15. The CDR3 length is 15 residues. The V gene's germline CDR1 is MDHEN and CDR2 SYDVKM. The CDR3 spells CASSATGGPRVRQHF. The CDR3 DNA sequence: TGTGCCAGCAGTGCGACAGGGGGGCCCAGGGTTAGACAGCATTTT.

This chain uses TRBV28 with TRBJ2-7, with D possibly TRBD1 on 5 matching bases. V lost 4 bases and J lost 5, with 15 bases in between. Germline CDR1 is MDHEN and CDR2 is SYDVKM. CDR3 length equals 14 residues. The CDR3 protein is CASSSRQGLHEQYF. The CDR3 region has the DNA TGTGCCAGCAGTTCCAGGCAGGGTCTACACGAGCAGTACTTC.

The chain couples TRBV7-2 to TRBJ1-5, with a tentative D call TRBD1 (6 bases). Trimming removed 8 bases at V and 2 bases at J, with 10 bases between. This CDR3 has 13 residues. Germline V lookup: CDR1 SGHTA, CDR2 FQGNSA. CDR3 nucleotide sequence: TGTGCCAGCGCCAGACAGGGCAATCAGCCCCAGCATTTT. This encodes CASARQGNQPQHF.